This TCR beta chain stems from a study of blood T cell repertoires in COVID-19. Study-level information: Samples of COVID-19 (acute and convalescent) were obtained from the United States, Italy and Spain. T cells, B-cell-depleted T cells, or PBMCs provided the cDNA or gDNA that served as material.

Authors' methods: Reference gene primer amplification gave estimated nucleated cell counts. The data were produced by immunoSEQ multiplex PCR, yet TCRdb's version contains in-frame clones alone and is incomplete. The DNA was the basis for D and trimming; V, J and clone size are from that table. The table shows over 200,000 clones, with over 70% occurring only once. This clonotype originated in an elderly man with acute or convalescent COVID-19. Sequencing used peripheral blood.

The CDR3 here is CASSLGLSREETQYF. In nucleotides, the CDR3 is TGTGCCAGCAGCTTAGGACTTAGTCGGGAGGAGACCCAGTACTTC. V and J are TRBV5-8 and TRBJ2-5; possibly TRBD2 for D (6 bases). CDR3 length: 15 amino acids. The V end was cut by 2 bases, the J end by 5 bases, with 16 bases between. Per germline, CDR1 SGHTS and CDR2 YDEGEE.